This T cell receptor (beta chain) was profiled in a study of CD8 T cells in ankylosing spondylitis. Study-wide results and caveats: What appeared characteristic of ankylosing spondylitis blood was a TCR beta motif of about eight highly homologous variants.

TCRdb reprocessed the 5' RACE reads with MiXCR, giving one entry per CDR3 protein. Of over 450,000 distinct CDR3 sequences detected, roughly 13% appear once; the ten largest clones hold under 7.5%. This clonotype turned up a few times. As yet, its antigen is unknown. V was shortened by 0 bases and J by 5 bases, with 6 bases between the two germline ends. This CDR3 is built from 13 residues. Germline values: CDR1 SGHRS, CDR2 YFSETQ. The V gene is TRBV5-1, the J gene TRBJ2-1, with D possibly TRBD2 on 5 matching bases. The specimen sequenced was blood, either unsorted or a sorted T cell fraction (not recorded which). The sequence was obtained from a male donor with ankylosing spondylitis. The CDR3 reads CASSLVANNEQFF. CDR3 DNA: TGCGCCAGCAGCTTGGTAGCGAACAATGAGCAGTTCTTC.